The clone carrying this TCR beta chain occurred many times. Its antigen is not known. Clinical symptoms, serum thyroxine, TRAb, thyroid ultrasound and orbital computed tomography informed diagnoses. The data were taken from a study of T cells in Graves' hyperthyroidism and ophthalmopathy. Study observations and caveats: Most thyroid clonotypes that were expanded above 0.001 also turned up in blood. A median approximately 6.8 months before onset, the model predicted ophthalmopathy.

Germline loops: CDR1 KGHDR, CDR2 SFDVKD. V lost 2 bases and J lost 5, with 14 bases in between. The CDR3 is 15 amino acids. TCR beta CDR3 regions were amplified from RNA transcripts. The TCR CDR3 first-round RT-PCR relied on the HTBI primer set. TCRdb reprocessed the multiplex PCR reads via MiXCR and lists one record per CDR3 protein. In the table there are approximately 480,000 distinct CDR3 sequences, 20% to 25% of which are singletons. The sequencing input was blood. The chain combines TRBV24-1 with TRBJ2-5, with D perhaps TRBD2 (6 bases). This clonotype was obtained from a man aged 18 to 30 with Graves' hyperthyroidism. In DNA form, the CDR3 reads TGTGCCACCAGTGATTCGGGACTCCAGGGCGAGACCCAGTACTTC. Residues: CATSDSGLQGETQYF.